The source of this TCR beta chain is a study of OX40 agonist ivuxolimab in advanced cancers. About the full investigation: The costimulatory receptor OX40 (CD134) was targeted by ivuxolimab, a fully human IgG2 agonistic monoclonal antibody. Intravenous ivuxolimab was administered to patients every 2 weeks at six dose levels: 0.01, 0.1, 0.3, 1.5, 3 and 10 mg/kg. Of the 50 to 55 dose-escalation patients, hepatocellular carcinoma was present in approximately 20, melanoma in around 15, renal cell carcinoma in 9 and head and neck cancer in 9. The dose-escalation cohort was over 70% male with a mean age of around 64 years, ranging from roughly 23 to 85. Prior anti-PD-1, anti-PD-L1 or anti-CTLA-4 therapy was permitted, and checkpoint inhibitors had been received by about 44% of dose-escalation patients. Three dose-escalation patients achieved partial responses, one with hepatocellular carcinoma and two with cutaneous melanoma. Peripheral TCRbeta sequencing was intended to test whether TCR sequence diversity was altered and clonal T-cell expansion was caused by ivuxolimab. The paper reports the monotherapy dose-escalation portion (N of about 54 patients) of the phase I ivuxolimab trial.

Concerning this clone: Its recognized antigen is unknown. Per-base quality was not reported, and no clone a single base away is much larger than it.

As encoded in the germline V gene, CDR1 is LGHNA while CDR2 is YNFKEQ. Taken from cysteine to phenylalanine, the CDR3 has 13 residues. Of the read, only the CDR3 DNA is kept; its 39 bases are in frame from base 1. V is shortened by 1 base, J by 2 bases, and the region joining them spans 4 bases. Genomic DNA was extracted from sorted cells for sequencing of the TCRbeta CDR3 region. The immunoSEQ Assay was used for sequencing of TCRbeta CDR3 regions. The table was pulled from immuneACCESS by TCRdb, which kept in-frame rearrangements only. Such tables lose some clones; where checked, under half of the loss comes from unresolved V genes, and the rest has no known cause. The table for this sample lists about 55,000 clones; nearly 90% of them were counted only once. Roughly 1.5% of the sample goes to the ten largest clones. The study at large found these results: Clonal expansion of both CD4+ and CD8+ blood T cells was observed from baseline to week 6 at doses 0.1 to 3.0 mg/kg. In the 0.1-3.0 mg/kg groups, partial responders were among the patients with the lowest normalized peripheral clonal expansion, particularly in CD8+ T cells. On average, CD8+ T cells showed more expanded clones than CD4+ T cells after ivuxolimab. Low levels of normalized T-cell clonal expansion were also seen in some nonresponding patients. The antigen specificity of the clonally expanded peripheral T cells was not determined.

Patients with a history of autoimmune disease or receiving systemic immunosuppression were excluded from the trial. Peripheral blood for TCR sequencing was collected from all dose cohorts at baseline, on cycle 4 day 1, and on cycle 7 day 1. Samples were obtained from an open-label, multicenter, first-in-human phase I dose-escalation trial of ivuxolimab. Adults with locally advanced or metastatic head and neck squamous cell, hepatocellular, melanoma or renal cell carcinoma were enrolled in the trial. Before TCR sequencing, CD4+ T cells and CD8+ T cells from peripheral blood were sorted into separate populations.

The sequence derives from an adult with an advanced solid tumor such as melanoma, head and neck, liver or kidney cancer. The input for sequencing was CD4+ or CD8+ T cells sorted from blood, taken in a trial of the OX40 agonist ivuxolimab. The chain links TRBV4-2 with TRBJ2-3, with no confidently assigned D gene. The CDR3 is CASSQGDTDTQYF. The nucleotide sequence reads as follows: TGTGCCAGCAGCCAAGGGGACACAGATACGCAGTATTTT.